The clone carrying this TCR beta chain occurred a few times. The target antigen is unknown. These data belong to a study of T cells after yellow fever vaccination. By 5'RACE template switching, TCR cDNA was produced, with a universal primer site and UMIs added in the process. TCRdb called the 5' RACE reads again in MiXCR, with one record for every CDR3 protein. Among 120,000 or so distinct CDR3 sequences listed, roughly 15% were seen once. Germline CDR1 is MNHEY and CDR2 is SVGAGI. This CDR3 region has 14 residues. The V and J ends lost 2 bases and 4 bases respectively, with 9 bases between them. Study-wide results and caveats: Most clones from primary vaccination resurfaced after the booster (around 97% CD4, approximately 87% CD8). Weaker overall, the secondary response nonetheless peaked faster (day 5 versus 15).

Sequenced here: CD8+ T cells sorted from PBMCs, sampled 5 days after the yellow fever booster vaccination. The receptor's source is a man aged 18 to 35 who received the YFV17D yellow fever vaccine. The J gene is TRBJ1-5, the V gene TRBV6-5; perhaps TRBD1 as D (5 bases). The CDR3 region has the DNA TGTGCCAGCAGTTACGGGGGAGCTAATCAGCCCCAGCATTTT. Protein sequence: CASSYGGANQPQHF.